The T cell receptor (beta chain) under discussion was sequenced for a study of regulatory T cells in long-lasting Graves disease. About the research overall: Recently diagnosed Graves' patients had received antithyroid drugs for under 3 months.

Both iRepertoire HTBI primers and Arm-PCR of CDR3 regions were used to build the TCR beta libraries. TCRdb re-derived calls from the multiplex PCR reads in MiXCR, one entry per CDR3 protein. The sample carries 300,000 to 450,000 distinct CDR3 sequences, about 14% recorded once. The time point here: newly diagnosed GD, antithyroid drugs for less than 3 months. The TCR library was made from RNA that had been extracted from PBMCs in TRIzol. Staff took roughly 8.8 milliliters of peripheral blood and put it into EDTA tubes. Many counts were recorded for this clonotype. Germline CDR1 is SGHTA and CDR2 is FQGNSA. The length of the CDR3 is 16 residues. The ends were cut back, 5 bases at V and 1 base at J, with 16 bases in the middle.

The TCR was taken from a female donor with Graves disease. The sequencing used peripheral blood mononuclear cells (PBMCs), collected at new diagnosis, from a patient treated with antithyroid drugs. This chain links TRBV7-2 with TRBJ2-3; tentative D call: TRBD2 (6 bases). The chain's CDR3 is CASSPPRLVGTDTQYF. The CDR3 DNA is TGTGCCAGCAGCCCCCCTCGACTAGTAGGCACAGATACGCAGTATTTT.